This section outlines one TCR beta chain sequence together with its context. Its specificity is not known. This entry belongs to a study of cytomegalovirus exposure and HLA in healthy donors. Study overall: Within an early data release were tens of millions of unique TCRs drawn from HLA-typed donors.

CDR3 size: 18 residues. The J segment lost 3 bases and the V segment lost 1 base, leaving 13 bases of the junction unmatched. The germline V gene encodes CDR1 LGHNA and CDR2 YSLEER. Findings of the study overall: Per a later analysis, HLA-associated TCR beta chains showed more clonal expansion than other, equally common TCR beta chains.

Amplification used 60 Vbeta primers and 13 Jbeta primers. Generated by immunoSEQ multiplex PCR, the TCRdb table keeps only in-frame clones and is missing some. Among some 130,000 clones listed, approximately 80% were seen once. This receptor was obtained from a man aged 25 to 40 in good health and CMV-seronegative. The rearrangement joins TRBV4-3 to TRBJ2-5; 8 bases fit TRBD2. Sequencing used PBMCs. CDR3 DNA sequence: TGCGCCAGCAGCCAAGCCGTCGCTCTACTAGCGGCGAAAGAGACCCAGTACTTC. The encoded protein is CASSQAVALLAAKETQYF.